One TCR beta chain is described in this entry. Its antigen specificity is not known. No qualities accompany the bases; no much larger clone lies one base away. One collaborating source in Seattle enrolled patients while the patients were actively infected and followed the patients over time throughout the course of disease. Whole blood was collected in K2EDTA tubes by collaborating institutions according to the institutions' own protocols. For TCRbeta analysis, collaborators shipped samples as frozen whole blood, isolated PBMCs, or DNA extracted from either of those sample types. TCRbeta CDR3 regions were amplified from genomic DNA using the immunoSEQ Assay, a bias-controlled multiplex PCR. The paper's processing steps were these. The number of nucleated cells in each sample was estimated by amplification of reference gene primers within the assay. To quantify the absolute abundance of each unique TCRbeta CDR3 rearrangement, sequence reads were collapsed and filtered. For each sample, productive Simpson clonality was calculated by taking the square root of Simpson's diversity index across productive rearrangements. TCRdb re-hosts the immuneACCESS table, in-frame sequences only. Its copies lack some clones; in the studies checked, an unresolved V gene accounts for under half of them, and the cause for the rest is not known. The V and J calls and clone size were taken over from that table, and D and trimming were inferred from the DNA. The sample has under 450,000 clones on record, 86% of them singletons. Under 8.5% of the sample rests with the top ten.

The data derive from a study of blood T cell repertoires in COVID-19 (dated by TCRdb to the early 2020s). Regarding the study in general: Samples from collaborators originated in the United States, Italy and Spain and spanned both the acute and convalescent phases of COVID-19. The material from the prospective study consisted of cDNA or gDNA derived from T cells, B-cell-depleted T cells, or PBMCs. Subjects who had been exposed to COVID-19, were actively infected with it, or had recovered from it provided the deeply sampled blood TCRbeta repertoires that made up the dataset. The repertoires were released in a freely available public database meant as a resource for research on the immune response to SARS-CoV-2. The samples were drawn from two sources: the first 160 participants of the ongoing ImmuneRACE study, and 1,000 to 1,500 subjects contributed by 6 global collaborators. The sample metadata nearly always contained a de-identified subject ID, COVID-19 status, age in years and sex. HLA class I and class II types, where available, came from metadata supplied by the sample provider rather than from assay-based typing.

CDR1 and CDR2, looked up from the germline V gene, are MNHEY and SVGEGT. V has 5 bases trimmed and J has 4 bases trimmed; junction bases matching no gene number 5. Spanning cysteine to phenylalanine, the CDR3 consists of 14 amino acids. Only the CDR3 region is kept as DNA, spanning 42 bases read in frame from base 1. Study-wide conclusions, independent of this receptor: How much clinical and demographic metadata was included differed by source and by participant, and the metadata was provided uncurated.

Specimen: peripheral blood. This sequence originates from a woman aged 60-70 years with COVID-19, enrolled during active disease. This sequence uses TRBV6-2 or TRBV6-3 and TRBJ1-5, and 7 junctional nucleotides match TRBD1. CDR3 region: CASSRTGMNQPQHF. The DNA reads TGTGCCAGCAGTCGGACAGGAATGAATCAGCCCCAGCATTTT.